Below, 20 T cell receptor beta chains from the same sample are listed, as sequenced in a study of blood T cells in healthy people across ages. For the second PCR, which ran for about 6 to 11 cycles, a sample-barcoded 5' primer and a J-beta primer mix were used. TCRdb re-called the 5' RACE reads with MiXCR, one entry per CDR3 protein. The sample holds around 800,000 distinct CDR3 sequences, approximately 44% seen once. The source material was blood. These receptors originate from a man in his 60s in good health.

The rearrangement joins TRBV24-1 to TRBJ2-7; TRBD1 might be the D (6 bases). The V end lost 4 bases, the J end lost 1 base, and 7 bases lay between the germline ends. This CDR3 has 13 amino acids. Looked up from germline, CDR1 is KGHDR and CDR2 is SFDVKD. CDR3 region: CATSEQGSYEQYF. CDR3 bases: TGTGCCACCAGTGAACAGGGATCCTACGAGCAGTACTTC.

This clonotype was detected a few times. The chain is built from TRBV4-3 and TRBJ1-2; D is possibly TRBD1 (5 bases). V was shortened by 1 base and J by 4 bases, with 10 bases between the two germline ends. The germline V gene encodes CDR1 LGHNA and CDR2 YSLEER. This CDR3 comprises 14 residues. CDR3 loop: CASSQAAGPYGYTF. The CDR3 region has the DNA TGCGCCAGCAGCCAAGCAGCGGGGCCCTATGGCTACACCTTC.

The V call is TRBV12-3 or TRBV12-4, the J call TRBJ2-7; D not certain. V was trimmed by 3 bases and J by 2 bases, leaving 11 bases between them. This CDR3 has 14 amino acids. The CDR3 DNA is TGTGCCAGCAGTTTTAACAACAGACCCTACGAGCAGTACTTC. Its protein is CASSFNNRPYEQYF.

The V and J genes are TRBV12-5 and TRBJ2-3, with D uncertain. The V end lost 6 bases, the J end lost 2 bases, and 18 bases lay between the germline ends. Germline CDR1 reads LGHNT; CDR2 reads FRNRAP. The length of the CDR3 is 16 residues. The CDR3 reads CASGKRVSQVTDTQYF. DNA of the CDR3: TGTGCTAGTGGAAAAAGGGTATCCCAGGTCACAGATACGCAGTATTTT.

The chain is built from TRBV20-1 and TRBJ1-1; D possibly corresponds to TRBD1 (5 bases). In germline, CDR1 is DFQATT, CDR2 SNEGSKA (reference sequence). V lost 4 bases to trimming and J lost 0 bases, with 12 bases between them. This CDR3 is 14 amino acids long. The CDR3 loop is CSATGHFMNTEAFF. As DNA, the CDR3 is TGCAGTGCTACCGGACATTTCATGAACACTGAAGCTTTCTTT.

The CDR3 DNA reads TGTGCCAGCAGTGAAGAAGGACTATCAAATACGCAGTATTTT. Protein sequence: CASSEEGLSNTQYF. The V call is TRBV2, the J call TRBJ2-3; D might be TRBD2 (6 bases). This CDR3 spans 14 amino acids. From germline, CDR1 is SNHLY and CDR2 FYNNEI. Between the trimmed V and J ends, which lost 1 base and 7 bases, there was a span of 12 bases.

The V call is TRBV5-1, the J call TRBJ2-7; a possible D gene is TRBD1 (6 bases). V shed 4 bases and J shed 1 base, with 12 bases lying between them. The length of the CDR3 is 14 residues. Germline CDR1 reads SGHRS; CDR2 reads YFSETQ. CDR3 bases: TGCGCCAGCAGCGAAGGGGGTACGTCCTACGAGCAGTACTTC. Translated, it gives CASSEGGTSYEQYF.

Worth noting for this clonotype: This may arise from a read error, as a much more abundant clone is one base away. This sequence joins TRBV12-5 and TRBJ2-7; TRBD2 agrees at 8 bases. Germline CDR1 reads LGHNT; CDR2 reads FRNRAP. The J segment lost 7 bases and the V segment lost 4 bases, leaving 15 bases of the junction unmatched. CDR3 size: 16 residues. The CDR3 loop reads CASGSQPGGGLNEQYF. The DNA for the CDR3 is TGTGCTAGTGGTTCCCAACCTGGCGGGGGGTTGAATGAGCAGTACTTC.

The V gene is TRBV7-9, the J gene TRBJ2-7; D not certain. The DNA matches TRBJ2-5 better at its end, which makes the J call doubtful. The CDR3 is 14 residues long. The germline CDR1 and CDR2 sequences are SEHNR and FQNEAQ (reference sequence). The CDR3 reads CASSLWMVWETQYF. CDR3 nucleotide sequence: TGTGCCAGCAGCTTATGGATGGTGTGGGAGACCCAGTACTTC.

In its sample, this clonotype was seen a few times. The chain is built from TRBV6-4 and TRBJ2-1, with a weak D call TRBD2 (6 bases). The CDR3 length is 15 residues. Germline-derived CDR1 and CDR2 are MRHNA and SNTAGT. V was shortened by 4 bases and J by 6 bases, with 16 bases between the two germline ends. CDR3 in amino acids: CASSALAGTPNEQFF. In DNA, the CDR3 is TGTGCCAGCAGTGCCCTAGCCGGGACTCCCAATGAGCAGTTCTTC.

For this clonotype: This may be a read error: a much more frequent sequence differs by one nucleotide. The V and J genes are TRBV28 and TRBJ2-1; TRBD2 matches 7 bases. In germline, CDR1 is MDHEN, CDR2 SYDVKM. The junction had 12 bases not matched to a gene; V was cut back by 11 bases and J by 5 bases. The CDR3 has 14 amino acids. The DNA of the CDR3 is TGTGCCTGCGGGGAGCGGGGCGGGAACAATGAGCAGTTCTTC. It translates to CACGERGGNNEQFF.

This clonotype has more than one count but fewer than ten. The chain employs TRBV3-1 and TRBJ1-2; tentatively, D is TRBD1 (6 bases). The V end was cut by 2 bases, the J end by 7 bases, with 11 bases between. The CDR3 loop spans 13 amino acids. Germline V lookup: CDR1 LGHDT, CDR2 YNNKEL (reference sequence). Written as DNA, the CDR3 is TGTGCCAGCAGCCAAAGGGGGGTCGGTGGCTACACCTTC. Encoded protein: CASSQRGVGGYTF.

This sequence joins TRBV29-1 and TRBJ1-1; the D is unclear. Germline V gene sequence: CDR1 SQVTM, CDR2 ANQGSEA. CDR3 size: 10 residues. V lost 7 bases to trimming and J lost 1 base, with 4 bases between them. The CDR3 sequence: CSAENTEAFF. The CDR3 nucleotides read TGCAGCGCCGAGAACACTGAAGCTTTCTTT.

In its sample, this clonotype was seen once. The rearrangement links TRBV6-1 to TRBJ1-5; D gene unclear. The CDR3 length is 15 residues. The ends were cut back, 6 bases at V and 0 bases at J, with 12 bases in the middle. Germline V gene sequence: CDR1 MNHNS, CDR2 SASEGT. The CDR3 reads CASRATGYSNQPQHF. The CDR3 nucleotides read TGTGCCAGCAGAGCCACGGGATATAGCAATCAGCCCCAGCATTTT.

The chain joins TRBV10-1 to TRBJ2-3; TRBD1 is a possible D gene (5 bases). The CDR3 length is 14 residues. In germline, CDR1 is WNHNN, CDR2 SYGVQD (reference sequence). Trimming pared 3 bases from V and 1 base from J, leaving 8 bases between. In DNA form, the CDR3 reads TGCGCCAGCAGTGATACAGGCCGCACAGATACGCAGTATTTT. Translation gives CASSDTGRTDTQYF.

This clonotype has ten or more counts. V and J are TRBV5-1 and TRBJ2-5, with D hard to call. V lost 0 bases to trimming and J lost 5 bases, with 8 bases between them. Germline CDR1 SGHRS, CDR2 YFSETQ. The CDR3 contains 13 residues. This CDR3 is CASSLEGVETQYF. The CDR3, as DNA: TGCGCCAGCAGCTTGGAGGGTGTGGAGACCCAGTACTTC.

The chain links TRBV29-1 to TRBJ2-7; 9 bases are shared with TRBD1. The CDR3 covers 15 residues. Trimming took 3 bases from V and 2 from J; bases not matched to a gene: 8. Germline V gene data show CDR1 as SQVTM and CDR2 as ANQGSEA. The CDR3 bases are TGCAGCGTTGAGGGAACCAGACAGGGGGCCTACGAGCAGTACTTC. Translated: CSVEGTRQGAYEQYF.

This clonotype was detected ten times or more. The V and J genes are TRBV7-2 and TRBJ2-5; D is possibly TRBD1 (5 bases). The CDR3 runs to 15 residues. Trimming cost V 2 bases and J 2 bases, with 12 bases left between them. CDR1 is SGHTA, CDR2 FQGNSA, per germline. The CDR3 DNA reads TGTGCCAGCAGCTTACCTTCAGGGCAGCAAGAGACCCAGTACTTC. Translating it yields CASSLPSGQQETQYF.

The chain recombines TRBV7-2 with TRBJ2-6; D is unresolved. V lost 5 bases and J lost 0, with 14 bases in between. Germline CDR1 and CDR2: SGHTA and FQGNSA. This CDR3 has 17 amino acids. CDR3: CASSLEVRFSGANVLTF. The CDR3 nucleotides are TGTGCCAGCAGCCTCGAGGTCCGGTTCTCTGGGGCCAACGTCCTGACTTTC.

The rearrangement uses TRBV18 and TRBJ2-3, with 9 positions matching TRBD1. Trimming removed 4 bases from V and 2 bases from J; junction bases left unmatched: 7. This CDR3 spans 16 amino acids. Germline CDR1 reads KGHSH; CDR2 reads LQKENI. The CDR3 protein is CASSHTGQGFTDTQYF. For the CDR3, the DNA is TGTGCCAGCTCACACACGGGACAGGGATTCACAGATACGCAGTATTTT.